This is a list of T cell receptor beta chains from one sample in a study of identical twins. TCRdb processed the 5' RACE reads anew with MiXCR; each CDR3 protein has one entry. Here the sample spans under 900,000 distinct CDR3 sequences, roughly an eighth being singletons. This sample also belongs to another study, concerning yellow fever vaccine responses in identical twins.

The sample consisted of PBMCs. The receptors were gathered from a woman in her late teens or twenties in good health. The CDR3 runs from the conserved cysteine through the conserved F or W. A D gene is named only where the DNA matches it firmly. Size is omitted from some rows. Given values are once, few, many or a class for expanded clones.

clone_size | j_call | v_call | d_call | cdr3_aa | cdr3_nt
few | TRBJ1-5 | TRBV6-1 | TRBD1 | CASSEQPGGSQPQHF | TGTGCCAGCAGTGAACAACCAGGGGGCTCTCAGCCCCAGCATTTT
- | TRBJ2-1 | TRBV6-4 | TRBD2 | CASSDTSGRPNEQFF | TGTGCCAGCAGTGATACTAGCGGGAGGCCTAATGAGCAGTTCTTC
- | TRBJ2-3 | TRBV19 | - | CASRPGGADTQYF | TGTGCCAGTAGACCGGGGGGCGCAGATACGCAGTATTTT
- | TRBJ2-5 | TRBV7-6 | - | CASSLGSRLGGKTQYF | TGTGCCAGCAGCTTAGGGTCTCGGCTAGGTGGCAAGACCCAGTACTTC
few | TRBJ1-2 | TRBV12-3/TRBV12-4 | - | CASRPTGTRGDTF | TGTGCCAGCAGGCCAACAGGGACCCGGGGGGACACCTTC
many | TRBJ2-2 | TRBV28 | - | CASSSYSAGTGELFF | TGTGCCAGCAGTTCCTATTCCGCGGGAACCGGGGAGCTGTTTTTT
many | TRBJ2-1 | TRBV14 | - | CASSQTRRNNEQFF | TGTGCCAGCAGCCAGACTCGGCGCAACAATGAGCAGTTCTTC
- | TRBJ2-3 | TRBV24-1 | - | CATSFPSLDSRTDTQYF | TGTGCCACCAGCTTTCCCTCCTTGGACTCGCGCACAGATACGCAGTATTTT
- | TRBJ2-3 | TRBV20-1 | TRBD2 | CSALISGEGSDTQYF | TGCAGTGCCTTAATTAGCGGGGAGGGCTCAGATACGCAGTATTTT
many | TRBJ1-6 | TRBV3-1 | - | CASSDRDGLNSPLHF | TGTGCCAGCAGCGACCGGGACGGATTAAATTCACCCCTCCACTTT